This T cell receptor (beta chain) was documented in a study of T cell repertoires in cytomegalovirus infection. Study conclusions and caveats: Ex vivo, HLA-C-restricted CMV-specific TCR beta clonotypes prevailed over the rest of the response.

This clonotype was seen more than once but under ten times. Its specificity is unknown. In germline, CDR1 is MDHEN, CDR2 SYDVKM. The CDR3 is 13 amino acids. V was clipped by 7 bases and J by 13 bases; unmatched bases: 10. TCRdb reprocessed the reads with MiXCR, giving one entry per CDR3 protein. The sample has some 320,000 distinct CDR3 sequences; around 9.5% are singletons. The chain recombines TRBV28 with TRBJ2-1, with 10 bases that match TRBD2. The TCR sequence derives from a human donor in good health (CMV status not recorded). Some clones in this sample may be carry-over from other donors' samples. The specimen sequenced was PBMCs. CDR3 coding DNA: TGTGCCAGCAAAGGGACTAGCGTCTTCCAACAGTTCTTC. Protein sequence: CASKGTSVFQQFF.